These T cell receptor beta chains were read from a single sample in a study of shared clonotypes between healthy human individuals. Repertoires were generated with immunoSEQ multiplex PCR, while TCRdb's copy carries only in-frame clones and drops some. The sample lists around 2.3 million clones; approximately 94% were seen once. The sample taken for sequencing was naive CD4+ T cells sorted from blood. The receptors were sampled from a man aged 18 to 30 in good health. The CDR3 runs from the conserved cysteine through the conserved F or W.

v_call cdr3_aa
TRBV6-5 CASYRAAGELFF
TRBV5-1 CASSLVRPVGETQYF
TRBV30 CAWSTLGFGTDTQYF
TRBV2 CASSEARSFEETQYF
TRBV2 CASGATTEAFF
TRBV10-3 CAISDQGTRYEQYF
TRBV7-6 CASSLANQVQETQYF
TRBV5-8 CASSLGTVQETQYF
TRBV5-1 CASSLGTGVYNEQFF
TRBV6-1 CASSGRDRWYEQYF
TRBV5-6 CASSFQGGYGYTF
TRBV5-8 CASSLGTGLSTDTQYF
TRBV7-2 CASSLVAGVSYEQYF
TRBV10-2 CASSSDRGNQPQHF
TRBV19 CASRRIGGTGEQYF